This is a list of T cell receptor beta chains from one sample in a study of post-analysis software for immune sequencing data. TCRdb fed the PCR reads into MiXCR, producing one record per CDR3 protein. Here the sample spans roughly 570,000 distinct CDR3 sequences, around 34% being singletons. Sequences were obtained from blood. The source is a girl aged 2 to 17 with multiple sclerosis. Both conserved end residues are part of each CDR3. The order of the fields is D gene, clone size, V gene, J gene, CDR3 protein, CDR3 DNA. The D gene is left open where the match is weak. The listing skips clone size in some rows; elsewhere it reads once, few, many or a size class.

TRBD2,NA,TRBV11-2,TRBJ2-5,CASIIRWDLADQGTQYF,TGTGCCAGCATCATTAGGTGGGATCTAGCGGACCAAGGGACCCAGTACTTC
NA,NA,TRBV3-1,TRBJ1-1,CASSPIRGQRAFF,TGTGCCAGCAGCCCCATCCGGGGCCAGAGGGCTTTCTTT
NA,few,TRBV5-1,TRBJ1-1,CASSLIGGDTEAFF,TGCGCCAGCAGCTTAATCGGTGGGGACACTGAAGCTTTCTTT
NA,NA,TRBV6-2/TRBV6-3,TRBJ2-7,CASGSDSYEQYF,TGTGCCAGCGGCTCTGACAGCTACGAGCAGTACTTC
TRBD2,NA,TRBV7-2,TRBJ2-1,CASSSITSGEVQFF,TGTGCCAGCAGCTCCATAACTAGCGGGGAAGTTCAGTTCTTC
NA,NA,TRBV11-2,TRBJ2-1,CASSVGAGSVDEQFF,TGTGCCAGCAGCGTAGGTGCGGGGTCCGTGGATGAGCAGTTCTTC
TRBD2,NA,TRBV5-1,TRBJ2-1,CASSLAFRDYSYNEQFF,TGCGCCAGCAGCTTGGCCTTTCGGGACTACTCCTACAATGAGCAGTTCTTC
TRBD1,NA,TRBV5-1,TRBJ2-7,CASSLEVFGTGSYEQYF,TGCGCCAGCAGCTTGGAAGTCTTCGGGACAGGATCCTACGAGCAGTACTTC
NA,NA,TRBV7-9,TRBJ2-7,CASSAPGGPYNEQYF,TGTGCCAGCAGCGCGCCCGGGGGTCCGTACAATGAGCAGTACTTC
NA,few,TRBV5-6,TRBJ1-5,CASSALGGNQPQHF,TGTGCCAGCAGTGCCTTGGGGGGAAATCAGCCCCAGCATTTT
NA,NA,TRBV6-1,TRBJ2-5,CACSGGWYQETQYF,TGTGCCTGCAGTGGCGGTTGGTACCAAGAGACCCAGTACTTC
NA,few,TRBV9,TRBJ1-6,CASSASWGSSSYNSPLHF,TGTGCCAGCAGCGCCTCATGGGGGTCAAGCTCCTATAATTCACCCCTCCACTTT
NA,NA,TRBV5-5,TRBJ2-5,CASNSPGSQETQYF,TGTGCCAGCAACTCGCCGGGAAGCCAAGAGACCCAGTACTTC
TRBD1,NA,TRBV18,TRBJ2-3,CASDNTGGETQYF,TGTGCCAGCGATAACACAGGGGGCGAGACGCAGTATTTT
TRBD1,few,TRBV29-1,TRBJ2-7,CSVETQGAPPYEQYF,TGCAGCGTTGAAACCCAGGGGGCGCCTCCCTACGAGCAGTACTTC
NA,NA,TRBV7-9,TRBJ2-5,CASSSPDGNRLYF,TGTGCCAGCAGCTCTCCCGATGGGAACCGGTTGTACTTC
TRBD2,few,TRBV10-3,TRBJ2-1,CAISEAGGRNEQFF,TGTGCCATCAGTGAGGCGGGGGGGCGGAATGAGCAGTTCTTC
NA,NA,TRBV21-1,TRBJ2-3,CASSKGPSGGWDTQYF,TGTGCCAGCAGCAAAGGCCCTAGCGGGGGATGGGATACGCAGTATTTT
NA,NA,TRBV7-9,TRBJ2-3,CAIFRPGSLGGESGADTQYF,TGTGCCATTTTTCGGCCGGGCAGCCTCGGAGGGGAATCGGGTGCAGATACGCAGTATTTT
NA,NA,TRBV15,TRBJ1-1,CATSRPGPLMEAFF,TGTGCCACCAGCAGACCGGGACCGCTTATGGAAGCTTTCTTT
NA,few,TRBV3-1,TRBJ2-5,CASSQVTREETQYF,TGTGCCAGCAGCCAAGTCACCAGGGAAGAGACCCAGTACTTC
NA,few,TRBV6-1,TRBJ1-5,CASSEGAYQPQHF,TGTGCCAGCAGTGAAGGGGCGTATCAGCCCCAGCATTTT
TRBD1,NA,TRBV12-3/TRBV12-4,TRBJ2-7,CASFTRGRLEQYF,TGTGCCAGCTTTACCAGGGGGCGTCTCGAGCAGTACTTC
NA,NA,TRBV5-1,TRBJ1-5,CASSLDPGINQPQHF,TGCGCCAGCAGCTTGGACCCCGGGATCAATCAGCCCCAGCATTTT
NA,NA,TRBV25-1,TRBJ2-2,CASSDEGGRSYTGELFF,TGTGCCAGCAGTGATGAGGGGGGCAGATCGTACACCGGGGAACTGTTTTTT
NA,NA,TRBV11-2,TRBJ2-3,CASSRVRAGSPSTDTQYF,TGTGCCAGCAGCCGTGTGAGAGCGGGTTCACCTAGCACAGATACGCAGTATTTT
NA,NA,TRBV4-2,TRBJ1-1,CASSQDEAMNTEAFF,TGTGCCAGCAGCCAAGACGAGGCAATGAACACTGAAGCTTTCTTT
NA,many,TRBV4-1,TRBJ2-5,CASSQSGVSYF,TGCGCCAGCAGCCAGTCGGGAGTCTCGTACTTC
NA,NA,TRBV6-5,TRBJ1-1,CASNPQVQPGNTEAFF,TGTGCCAGCAATCCTCAGGTCCAACCGGGGAACACTGAAGCTTTCTTT
NA,NA,TRBV18,TRBJ2-7,CASSHLRQESYEQYF,TGTGCCAGCTCACACCTCCGACAGGAGTCCTACGAGCAGTACTTC
TRBD1,many,TRBV4-1,TRBJ1-2,CASSRLKTGEDGYTF,TGCGCCAGCAGCCGACTCAAGACAGGGGAGGATGGCTACACCTTC
TRBD1,NA,TRBV5-1,TRBJ1-1,CASSRAGGNTEAFF,TGCGCCAGCAGCCGGGCAGGGGGGAACACTGAAGCTTTCTTT
NA,few,TRBV5-6,TRBJ1-3,CASSFLGVAGNTIYF,TGTGCCAGCAGCTTTCTTGGAGTGGCCGGAAACACCATATATTTT
TRBD1,NA,TRBV29-1,TRBJ1-5,CSVAGTGRAQHF,TGCAGCGTAGCCGGGACAGGGAGAGCCCAGCATTTT
NA,few,TRBV5-5,TRBJ2-4,CASSTTQDKNIQYF,TGTGCCAGCAGTACTACTCAAGACAAAAACATTCAGTACTTC
NA,NA,TRBV6-1,TRBJ1-5,CASRGVNRPQHF,TGTGCCAGCAGGGGGGTAAATCGGCCCCAGCATTTT
NA,NA,TRBV5-1,TRBJ1-2,CASTDGHYGYTF,TGCGCCAGCACCGACGGACACTATGGCTACACCTTC
NA,NA,TRBV7-8,TRBJ1-2,CASSPKTALFVYGYTF,TGTGCCAGCAGCCCTAAGACCGCACTCTTTGTCTATGGCTACACCTTC
NA,NA,TRBV7-9,TRBJ1-2,CASSRAGRGLSVNYGYTF,TGTGCCAGCAGCCGCGCGGGGAGGGGCCTTTCGGTTAACTATGGCTACACCTTC
TRBD1,few,TRBV20-1,TRBJ2-2,CSARAIGTGGGRNTGELFF,TGCAGTGCTAGAGCCATCGGGACAGGGGGCGGTCGGAACACCGGGGAGCTGTTTTTT
NA,NA,TRBV6-1,TRBJ2-7,CASSVFRAYEQYF,TGTGCCAGCAGTGTATTCAGGGCGTACGAGCAGTACTTC
NA,many,TRBV5-5,TRBJ2-3,CASSLVGRDRQYF,TGTGCCAGCAGCTTGGTAGGCAGGGATAGGCAGTATTTT
NA,NA,TRBV6-6,TRBJ2-5,CASSYRKETQYF,TGTGCCAGCAGTTACCGAAAAGAGACCCAGTACTTC
NA,NA,TRBV12-3/TRBV12-4,TRBJ2-3,CAGGGTGAADAQYF,TGTGCAGGCGGGGGGACAGGAGCCGCAGATGCGCAGTATTTT
NA,few,TRBV20-1,TRBJ2-1,CSARSRLAANEQFF,TGCAGTGCCCGATCCCGATTAGCTGCCAATGAGCAGTTCTTC